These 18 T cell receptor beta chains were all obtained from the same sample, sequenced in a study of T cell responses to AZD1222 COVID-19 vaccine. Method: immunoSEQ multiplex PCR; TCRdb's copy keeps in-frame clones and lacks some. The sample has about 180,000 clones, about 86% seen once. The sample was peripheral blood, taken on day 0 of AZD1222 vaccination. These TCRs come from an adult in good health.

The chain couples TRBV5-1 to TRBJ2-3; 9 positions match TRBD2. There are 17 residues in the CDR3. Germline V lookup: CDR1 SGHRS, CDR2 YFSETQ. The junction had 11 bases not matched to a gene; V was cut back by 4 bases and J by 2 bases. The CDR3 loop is CASSPGRGGYYTDTQYF. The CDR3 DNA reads TGCGCCAGCAGCCCCGGGCGGGGGGGCTACTACACAGATACGCAGTATTTT. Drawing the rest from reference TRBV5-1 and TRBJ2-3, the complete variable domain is KAGVTQTPRYLIKTRGQQVTLSCSPISGHRSVSWYQQTPGQGLQFLFEYFSETQRNKGNFPGRFSGRQFSNSRSEMNVSTLELGDSALYLCASSPGRGGYYTDTQYFGPGTRLTVL.

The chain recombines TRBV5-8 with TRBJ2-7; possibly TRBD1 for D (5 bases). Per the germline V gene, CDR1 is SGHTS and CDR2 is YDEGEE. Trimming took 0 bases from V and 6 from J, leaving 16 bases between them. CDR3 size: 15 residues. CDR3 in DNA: TGTGCCAGCAGCTTGGTTAGGGTAGGGGTCGTCGAGCAGTACTTC. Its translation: CASSLVRVGVVEQYF. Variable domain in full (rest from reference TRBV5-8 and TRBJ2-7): EAGVTQSPTHLIKTRGQQATLRCSPISGHTSVYWYQQALGLGLQFLLWYDEGEERNRGNFPPRFSGRQFPNYSSELNVNALELEDSALYLCASSLVRVGVVEQYFGPGTRLTVT.

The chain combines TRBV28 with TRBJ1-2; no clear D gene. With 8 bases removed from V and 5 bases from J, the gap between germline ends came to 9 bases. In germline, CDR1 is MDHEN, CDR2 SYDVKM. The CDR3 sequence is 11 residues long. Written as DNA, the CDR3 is TGTGCCAGCCTGACGGAATATGGCTACACCTTC. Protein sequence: CASLTEYGYTF.

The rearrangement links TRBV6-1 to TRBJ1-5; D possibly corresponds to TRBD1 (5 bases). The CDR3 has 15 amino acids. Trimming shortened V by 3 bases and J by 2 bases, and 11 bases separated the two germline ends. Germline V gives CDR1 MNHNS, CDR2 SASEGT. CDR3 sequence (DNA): TGTGCCAGCAGTGAGACAGCTTACGGCAATCAGCCCCAGCATTTT. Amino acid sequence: CASSETAYGNQPQHF.

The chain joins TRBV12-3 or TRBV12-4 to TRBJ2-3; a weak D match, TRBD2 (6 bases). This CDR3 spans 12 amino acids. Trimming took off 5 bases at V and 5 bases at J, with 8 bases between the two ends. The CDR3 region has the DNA TGTGCCAGCAGTGTTAGCGGAGATACGCAGTATTTT. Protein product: CASSVSGDTQYF.

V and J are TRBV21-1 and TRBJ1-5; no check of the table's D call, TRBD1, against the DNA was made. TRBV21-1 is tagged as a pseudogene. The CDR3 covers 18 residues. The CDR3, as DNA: TGTGCCAGCAGCAAAGGAGGGGGAAAGGCCGACAGCAATCAGCCCCAGCATTTT. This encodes CASSKGGGKADSNQPQHF.

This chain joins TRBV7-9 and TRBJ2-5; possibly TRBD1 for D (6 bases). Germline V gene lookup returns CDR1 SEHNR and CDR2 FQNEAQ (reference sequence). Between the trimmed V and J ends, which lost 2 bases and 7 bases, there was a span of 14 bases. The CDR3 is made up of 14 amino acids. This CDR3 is CASSLSGGKVTQYF. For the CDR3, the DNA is TGTGCCAGCAGCTTATCTGGGGGCAAGGTGACCCAGTACTTC.

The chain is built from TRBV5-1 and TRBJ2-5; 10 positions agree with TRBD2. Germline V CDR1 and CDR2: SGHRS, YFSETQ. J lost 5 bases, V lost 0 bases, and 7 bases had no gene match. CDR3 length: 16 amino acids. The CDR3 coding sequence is TGCGCCAGCAGCTTGGAACCTAGCGGGGGAGGGGAGACCCAGTACTTC. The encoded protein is CASSLEPSGGGETQYF. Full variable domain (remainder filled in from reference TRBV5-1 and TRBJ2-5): KAGVTQTPRYLIKTRGQQVTLSCSPISGHRSVSWYQQTPGQGLQFLFEYFSETQRNKGNFPGRFSGRQFSNSRSEMNVSTLELGDSALYLCASSLEPSGGGETQYFGPGTRLLVL.

The CDR3 reads CASSPPANYNSPLHF. The CDR3 DNA sequence: TGTGCCAGCAGCCCCCCGGCGAACTATAATTCACCCCTCCACTTT. V usage is TRBV7-2 and J usage is TRBJ1-6; no firm D call. Germline lookup yields CDR1 SGHTA and CDR2 FQGNSA. V was shortened by 5 bases and J by 3 bases, with 11 bases between the two germline ends. This CDR3 contains 15 residues.

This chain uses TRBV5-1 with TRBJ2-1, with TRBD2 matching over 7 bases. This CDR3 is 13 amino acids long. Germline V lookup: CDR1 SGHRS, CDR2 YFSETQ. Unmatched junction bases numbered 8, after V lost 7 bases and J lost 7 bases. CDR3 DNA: TGCGCCAGCCGTCCCGGGGGGATAAATGAGCAGTTCTTC. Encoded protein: CASRPGGINEQFF.

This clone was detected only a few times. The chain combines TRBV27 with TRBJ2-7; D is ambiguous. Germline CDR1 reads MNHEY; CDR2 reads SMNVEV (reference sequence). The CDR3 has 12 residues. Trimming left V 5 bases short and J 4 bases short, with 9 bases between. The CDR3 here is CASSHGRYEQYF. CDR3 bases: TGTGCCAGCAGTCATGGACGGTACGAGCAGTACTTC.

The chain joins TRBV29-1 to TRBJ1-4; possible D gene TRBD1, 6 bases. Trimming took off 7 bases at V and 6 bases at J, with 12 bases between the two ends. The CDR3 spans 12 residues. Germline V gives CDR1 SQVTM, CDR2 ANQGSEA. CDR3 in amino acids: CSASSGDEKLFF. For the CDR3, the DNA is TGCAGCGCCAGTTCAGGGGATGAAAAACTGTTTTTT.

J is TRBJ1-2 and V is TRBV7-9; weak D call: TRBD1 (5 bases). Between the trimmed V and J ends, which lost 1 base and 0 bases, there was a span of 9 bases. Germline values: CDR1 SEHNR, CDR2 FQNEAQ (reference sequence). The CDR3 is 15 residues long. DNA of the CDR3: TGTGCCAGCAGCTTAGGGGACGGCTCTAACTATGGCTACACCTTC. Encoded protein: CASSLGDGSNYGYTF.

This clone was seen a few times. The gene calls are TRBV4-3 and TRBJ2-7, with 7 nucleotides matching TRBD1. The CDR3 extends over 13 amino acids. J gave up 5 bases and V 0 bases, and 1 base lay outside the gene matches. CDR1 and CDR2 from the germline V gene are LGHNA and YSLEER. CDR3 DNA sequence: TGCGCCAGCAGCCAAGACGGACAGGACGAGCAGTACTTC. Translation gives CASSQDGQDEQYF.

Here the CDR3 DNA reads TGTGCCAGCAGCTTGTCGTGGGGCAAGAGCCAGGAGACCCAGTACTTC. Encoded protein: CASSLSWGKSQETQYF. The rearrangement joins TRBV5-8 to TRBJ2-5; TRBD1 might be the D (5 bases). The CDR3 covers 16 residues. V was cut by 1 base and J by 5 bases, with 18 bases left in between. Germline CDR1 reads SGHTS; CDR2 reads YDEGEE.

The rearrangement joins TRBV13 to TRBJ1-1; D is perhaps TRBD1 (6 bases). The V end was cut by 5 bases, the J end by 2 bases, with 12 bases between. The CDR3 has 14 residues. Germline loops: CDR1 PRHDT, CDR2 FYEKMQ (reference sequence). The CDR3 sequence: CASSPQGRNTEAFF. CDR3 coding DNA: TGTGCCAGCAGCCCCCAGGGGAGAAACACTGAAGCTTTCTTT.

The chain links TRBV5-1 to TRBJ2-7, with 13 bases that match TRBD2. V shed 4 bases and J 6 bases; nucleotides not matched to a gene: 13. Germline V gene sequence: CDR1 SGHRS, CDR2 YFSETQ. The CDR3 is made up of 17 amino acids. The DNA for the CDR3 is TGCGCCAGCAGCCCAGGACTAGCGGGGGCCAAAGAGGGCGAGCAGTACTTC. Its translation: CASSPGLAGAKEGEQYF.

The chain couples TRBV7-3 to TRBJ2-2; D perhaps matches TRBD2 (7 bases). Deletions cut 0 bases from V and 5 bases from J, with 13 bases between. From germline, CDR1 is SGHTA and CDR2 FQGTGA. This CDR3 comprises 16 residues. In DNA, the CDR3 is TGTGCCAGCAGCTTAACGGGGGGGCCCCGTACCGGGGAGCTGTTTTTT. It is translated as CASSLTGGPRTGELFF.